The 11 T cell receptor beta chains below come from one sample, sequenced in a study of regulatory T cells in long-lasting Graves disease (dated by TCRdb to the early 2020s). The protocol used for the library was multiplex PCR. TCRdb records Illumina HiSeq 4000 as the sequencer. iRepertoire HTBI primers and Arm-PCR amplification of CDR3 regions were used to construct TCR beta libraries. In TCRdb, the public reads were trimmed at Q25 with fastp and aligned with MiXCR, with productive beta chains retained. A single entry per CDR3 protein holds the most common genes and DNA from its merged rows. The sample records approximately 210,000 distinct CDR3 sequences, around 20% of which are singletons. The leading ten clones occupy over 20% of the sample. In light of the paper, this sample's time point label describes: newly diagnosed GD, antithyroid drugs for less than 3 months. RNA was extracted from PBMCs in TRIzol for both TCR sequencing and RNA sequencing.

The sequencing here drew on peripheral blood mononuclear cells (PBMCs), taken at new diagnosis, from a patient treated with antithyroid drugs. Receptors were obtained from a female donor with Graves disease.

This clonotype came up many times. This chain joins TRBV9 and TRBJ1-2; tentatively, D is TRBD1 (6 bases). Per germline, CDR1 SGDLS and CDR2 YYNGEE. The CDR3 length is 17 residues. V was trimmed by 4 bases and J by 6 bases, leaving 25 bases between them. CDR3 protein: CASSPHKDDRRSHGYTF. The CDR3 nucleotides read TGTGCCAGCAGCCCTCACAAAGACGACAGGAGGTCCCATGGCTACACCTTC. Full variable domain (outside the CDR3, taken from reference TRBV9 and TRBJ1-2): DSGVTQTPKHLITATGQRVTLRCSPRSGDLSVYWYQQSLDQGLQFLIQYYNGEERAKGNILERFSAQQFPDLHSELNLSSLELGDSALYFCASSPHKDDRRSHGYTFGSGTRLTVV.

This clonotype appeared many times. CDR3 nucleotide sequence: TGTGCCAGCAGCCAAGGAGGGACTTCAGCTTTCTTT. As protein: CASSQGGTSAFF. This chain links TRBV3-1 with TRBJ1-1, with D possibly matching TRBD1 (5 bases). The germline V and J ends were trimmed by 1 base and 10 bases, with 10 bases remaining between them. The CDR3 has 12 amino acids. Germline loops: CDR1 LGHDT, CDR2 YNNKEL (reference sequence). Using reference TRBV3-1 and TRBJ1-1 for the parts outside the CDR3, the full variable domain is DTAVSQTPKYLVTQMGNDKSIKCEQNLGHDTMYWYKQDSKKFLKIMFSYNNKELIINETVPNRFSPKSPDKAHLNLHINSLELGDSAVYFCASSQGGTSAFFGQGTRLTVV.

In this sample, this clonotype turned up many times. The V gene is TRBV11-2, the J gene TRBJ1-2; D unresolved. This CDR3 is 13 amino acids long. Germline V CDR1 and CDR2: SGHAT, FQNNGV. Between the trimmed V and J ends, which lost 5 bases and 0 bases, there was a span of 7 bases. The CDR3 loop is CASSRAANYGYTF. The DNA for the CDR3 is TGTGCCAGCAGCCGAGCTGCTAACTATGGCTACACCTTC. Together with reference TRBV11-2 and TRBJ1-2, the CDR3 gives the full variable domain: EAGVAQSPRYKIIEKRQSVAFWCNPISGHATLYWYQQILGQGPKLLIQFQNNGVVDDSQLPKDRFSAERLKGVDSTLKIQPAKLEDSAVYLCASSRAANYGYTFGSGTRLTVV.

Remarks on this clonotype: The likely explanation is a read error, given a far larger clone one base away. The chain recombines TRBV11-3 with TRBJ2-7; 7 bases match TRBD1. The CDR3 loop spans 16 amino acids. Trimming removed 5 bases from V and 0 bases from J; junction bases left unmatched: 10. Germline lookup yields CDR1 SGHNT and CDR2 YENEEA. The CDR3 loop is CASSVRTGDLSYEQYF. In DNA, the CDR3 is TGTGCCAGCAGCGTAAGAACAGGGGATCTCTCCTACGAGCAGTACTTC.

The V call is TRBV3-1, the J call TRBJ2-5; 10 bases map to TRBD2. This CDR3 is built from 14 residues. Unmatched junction bases numbered 5, after V lost 7 bases and J lost 3 bases. CDR1 is LGHDT and CDR2 is YNNKEL in the germline V gene (reference sequence). Here the CDR3 DNA reads TGTGCCAGCACCACTAGCGGGAAGAAAGAGACCCAGTACTTC. This sequence encodes CASTTSGKKETQYF.

As to this clonotype: A clone one base away is much larger, so this may be a read error. V usage is TRBV30 and J usage is TRBJ2-5; D assignment may be TRBD1 or TRBD2 (5 bases each). CDR1 and CDR2 (germline): GTSNPN, SVGIG (reference sequence). This CDR3 contains 13 residues. The CDR3 reads CAWTRGATETHYF. The CDR3 nucleotides are TGTGCCTGGACTCGAGGGGCAACGGAGACCCATTACTTC.

The table lists this clonotype with many counts. The V gene is TRBV27, the J gene TRBJ2-3; 7 bases align to TRBD1. Germline values: CDR1 MNHEY, CDR2 SMNVEV (reference sequence). With 7 bases clipped from V and 2 bases from J, the junction kept 12 bases outside the gene matches. CDR3 length: 16 residues. The CDR3 coding sequence is TGTGCCAGCACCTCGACAGGGACGTGGAACACAGATACGCAGTATTTT. It translates to CASTSTGTWNTDTQYF.

This clonotype was seen at least ten times. The gene calls are TRBV10-3 and TRBJ2-5; 15 bases line up with TRBD2. Germline lookup yields CDR1 ENHRY and CDR2 SYGVKD. There are 19 residues in the CDR3. V lost 4 bases and J lost 4; bases outside the gene matches: 13. The CDR3 is CAISGGARTSGRAGETQYF. The CDR3 coding sequence is TGTGCCATCAGTGGGGGTGCACGGACTAGCGGGAGGGCCGGAGAGACCCAGTACTTC.

Concerning this clonotype: This clone may be a read error of a much larger clone one base away. The genes are TRBV4-2 and TRBJ2-3; D is uncertain. The ends were cut back, 3 bases at V and 1 base at J, with 8 bases in the middle. Germline loops: CDR1 LGHNA, CDR2 YNFKEQ. This CDR3 has 14 amino acids. The CDR3 DNA is TGTGCCAGCAGCCAGTGCGACGGCACAGATACGCAGTATTTT. As protein: CASSQCDGTDTQYF.

This clonotype was observed at least ten times. This sequence joins TRBV7-3 and TRBJ2-3; no clear D gene. Deletions cut 2 bases from V and 0 bases from J, with 9 bases between. In germline, CDR1 is SGHTA, CDR2 FQGTGA. The length of the CDR3 is 15 residues. The CDR3 here is CASSLYAVSTDTQYF. The DNA of the CDR3 is TGTGCCAGCAGCTTATATGCGGTTAGCACAGATACGCAGTATTTT.

This clonotype occurred a few times. V is TRBV5-6 and J is TRBJ2-7, with 16 nucleotides matching TRBD2. After removal of 5 bases from V and 4 bases from J, the junction contained 12 bases not matched to a gene. There are 18 residues in the CDR3. The germline gives CDR1 SGHDT, CDR2 YYEEEE. CDR3: CASSLSGTSGRAGYEQYF. Here the CDR3 DNA reads TGTGCCAGCAGTTTAAGCGGGACTAGCGGGAGGGCCGGGTACGAGCAGTACTTC.